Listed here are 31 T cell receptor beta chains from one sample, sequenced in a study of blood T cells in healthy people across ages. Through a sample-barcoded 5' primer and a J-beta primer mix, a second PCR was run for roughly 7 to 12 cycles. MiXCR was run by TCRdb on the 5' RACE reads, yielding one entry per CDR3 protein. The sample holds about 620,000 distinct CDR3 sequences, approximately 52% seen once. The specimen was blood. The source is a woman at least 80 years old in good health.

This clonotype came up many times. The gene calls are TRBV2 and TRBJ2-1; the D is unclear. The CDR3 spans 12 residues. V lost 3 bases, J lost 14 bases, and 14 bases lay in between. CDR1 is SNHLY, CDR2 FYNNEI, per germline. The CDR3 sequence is CASSEYSPSEFF. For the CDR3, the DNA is TGTGCCAGCAGTGAGTACTCTCCCAGCGAGTTCTTC. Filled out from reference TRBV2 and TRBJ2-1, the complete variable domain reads EPEVTQTPSHQVTQMGQEVILRCVPISNHLYFYWYRQILGQKVEFLVSFYNNEISEKSEIFDDQFSVERPDGSNFTLKIRSTKLEDSAMYFCASSEYSPSEFFGPGTRLTVL.

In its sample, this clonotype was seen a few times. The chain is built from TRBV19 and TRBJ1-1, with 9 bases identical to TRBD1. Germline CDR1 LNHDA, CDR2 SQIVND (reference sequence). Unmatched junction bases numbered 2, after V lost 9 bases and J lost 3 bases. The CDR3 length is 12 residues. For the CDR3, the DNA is TGTGCCAGCGGACAGGGGTACACTGAAGCTTTCTTT. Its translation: CASGQGYTEAFF.

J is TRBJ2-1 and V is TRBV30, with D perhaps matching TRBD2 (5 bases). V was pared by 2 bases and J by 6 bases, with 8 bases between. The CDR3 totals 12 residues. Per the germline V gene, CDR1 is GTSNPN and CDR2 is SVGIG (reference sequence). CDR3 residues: CAWSPGINEQFF. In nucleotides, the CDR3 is TGTGCCTGGAGTCCCGGGATCAATGAGCAGTTCTTC.

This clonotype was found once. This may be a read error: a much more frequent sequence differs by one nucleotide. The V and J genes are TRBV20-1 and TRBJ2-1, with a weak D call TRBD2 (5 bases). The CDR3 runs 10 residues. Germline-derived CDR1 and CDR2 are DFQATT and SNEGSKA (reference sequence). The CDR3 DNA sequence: TGCAGTACTAGACGAAATGAGCAGTTCTTC. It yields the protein CSTRRNEQFF.

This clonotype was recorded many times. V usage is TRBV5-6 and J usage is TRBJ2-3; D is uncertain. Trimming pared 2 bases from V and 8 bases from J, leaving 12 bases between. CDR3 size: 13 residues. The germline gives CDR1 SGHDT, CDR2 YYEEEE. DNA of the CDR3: TGTGCCAGCAGCTTTTATGGGTCTGGTACGCAGTATTTT. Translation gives CASSFYGSGTQYF.

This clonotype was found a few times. CDR3 sequence: CASSHLMGGTEAFF. The DNA of the CDR3 is TGCGCCAGCAGCCACCTTATGGGGGGCACTGAAGCTTTCTTT. This sequence joins TRBV4-1 and TRBJ1-1; D is perhaps TRBD1 (5 bases). Germline CDR1 is MGHRA and CDR2 is YSYEKL. With 3 bases removed from V and 4 bases from J, the gap between germline ends came to 12 bases. This CDR3 spans 14 amino acids.

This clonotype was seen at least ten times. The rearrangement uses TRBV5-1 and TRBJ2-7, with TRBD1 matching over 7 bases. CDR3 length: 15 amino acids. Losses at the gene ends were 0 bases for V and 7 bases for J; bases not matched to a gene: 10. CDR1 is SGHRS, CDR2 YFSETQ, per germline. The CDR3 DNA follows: TGCGCCAGCAGCTTGGAGGGACAGAGTTACGAGGAGCAGTACTTC. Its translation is CASSLEGQSYEEQYF.

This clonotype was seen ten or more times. The CDR3 DNA reads TGTGCCAGCAGCTCCTGGGGACAGGGGCCCTACGAGCAGTACTTC. Translation: CASSSWGQGPYEQYF. This chain links TRBV7-9 with TRBJ2-7, with 10 bases identical to TRBD1. Germline V gene lookup returns CDR1 SEHNR and CDR2 FQNEAQ (reference sequence). After removal of 4 bases from V and 2 bases from J, the junction contained 5 bases not matched to a gene. The CDR3 contains 15 residues.

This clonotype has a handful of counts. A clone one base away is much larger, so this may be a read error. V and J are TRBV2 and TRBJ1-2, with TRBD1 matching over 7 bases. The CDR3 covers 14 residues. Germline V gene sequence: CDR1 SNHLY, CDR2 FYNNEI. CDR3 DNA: TGTGCCAGCAGGCCCTATGACAGGGCCTATGACTACACCTTC. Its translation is CASRPYDRAYDYTF.

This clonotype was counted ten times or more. CDR3 in amino acids: CASSSAGDRSNEQFF. The DNA of the CDR3 is TGCGCCAGCAGTTCGGCGGGGGACAGGTCGAATGAGCAGTTCTTC. The chain uses TRBV5-1 and TRBJ2-1; D possibly corresponds to TRBD1 (8 bases). This CDR3 region has 15 residues. V lost 5 bases, J lost 7 bases, and 19 bases lay in between. Germline CDR1 reads SGHRS; CDR2 reads YFSETQ.

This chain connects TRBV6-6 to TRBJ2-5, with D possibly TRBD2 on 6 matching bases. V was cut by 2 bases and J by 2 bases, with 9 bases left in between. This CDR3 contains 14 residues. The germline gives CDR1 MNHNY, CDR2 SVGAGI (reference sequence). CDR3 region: CASSYGAGQETQYF. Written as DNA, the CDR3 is TGTGCCAGCAGTTACGGGGCGGGGCAAGAGACCCAGTACTTC.

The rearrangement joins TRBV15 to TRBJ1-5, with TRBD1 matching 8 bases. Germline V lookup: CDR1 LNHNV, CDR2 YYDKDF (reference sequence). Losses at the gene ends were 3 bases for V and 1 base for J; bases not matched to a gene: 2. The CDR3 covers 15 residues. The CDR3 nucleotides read TGTGCCACCAGCAGTAGGACAGGGAGCAATCAGCCCCAGCATTTT. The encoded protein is CATSSRTGSNQPQHF.

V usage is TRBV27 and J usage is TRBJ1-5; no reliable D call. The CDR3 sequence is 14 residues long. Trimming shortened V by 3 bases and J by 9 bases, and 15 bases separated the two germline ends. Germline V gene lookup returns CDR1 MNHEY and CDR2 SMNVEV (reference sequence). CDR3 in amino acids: CASSLREHGGPQHF. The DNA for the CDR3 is TGTGCCAGCAGTTTGCGGGAACATGGCGGGCCCCAGCATTTT.

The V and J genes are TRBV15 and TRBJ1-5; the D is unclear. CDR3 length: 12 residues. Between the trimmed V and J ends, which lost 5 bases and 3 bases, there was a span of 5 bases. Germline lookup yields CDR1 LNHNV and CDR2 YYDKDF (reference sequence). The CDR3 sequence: CATSAFNQPQHF. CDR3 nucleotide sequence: TGTGCCACCAGCGCCTTCAATCAGCCCCAGCATTTT. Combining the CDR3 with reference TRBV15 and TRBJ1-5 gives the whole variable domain DAMVIQNPRYQVTQFGKPVTLSCSQTLNHNVMYWYQQKSSQAPKLLFHYYDKDFNNEADTPDNFQSRRPNTSFCFLDIRSPGLGDTAMYLCATSAFNQPQHFGDGTRLSIL.

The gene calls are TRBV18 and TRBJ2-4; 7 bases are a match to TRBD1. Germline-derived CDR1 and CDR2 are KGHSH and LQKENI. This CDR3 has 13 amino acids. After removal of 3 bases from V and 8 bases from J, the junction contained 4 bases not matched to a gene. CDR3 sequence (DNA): TGTGCCAGCTCACCGGGGACAGCCGACATTCAGTACTTC. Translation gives CASSPGTADIQYF. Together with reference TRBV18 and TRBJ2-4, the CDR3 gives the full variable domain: NAGVMQNPRHLVRRRGQEARLRCSPMKGHSHVYWYRQLPEEGLKFMVYLQKENIIDESGMPKERFSAEFPKEGPSILRIQQVVRGDSAAYFCASSPGTADIQYFGAGTRLSVL.

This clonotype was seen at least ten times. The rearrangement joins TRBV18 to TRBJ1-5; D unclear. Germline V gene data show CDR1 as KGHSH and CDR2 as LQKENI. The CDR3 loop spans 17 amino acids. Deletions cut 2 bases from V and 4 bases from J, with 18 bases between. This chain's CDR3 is CASSPSSSSRSNQPQHF. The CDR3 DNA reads TGTGCCAGCTCACCATCCAGCAGCTCCCGCTCTAATCAGCCCCAGCATTTT. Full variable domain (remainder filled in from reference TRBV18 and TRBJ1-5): NAGVMQNPRHLVRRRGQEARLRCSPMKGHSHVYWYRQLPEEGLKFMVYLQKENIIDESGMPKERFSAEFPKEGPSILRIQQVVRGDSAAYFCASSPSSSSRSNQPQHFGDGTRLSIL.

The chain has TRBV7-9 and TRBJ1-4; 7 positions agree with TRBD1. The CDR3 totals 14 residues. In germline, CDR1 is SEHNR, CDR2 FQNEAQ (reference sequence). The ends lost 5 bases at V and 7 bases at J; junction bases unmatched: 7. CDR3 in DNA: TGTGCCAGCAGCAAGACAGGGCTGAGTGAAAAACTGTTTTTT. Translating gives CASSKTGLSEKLFF.

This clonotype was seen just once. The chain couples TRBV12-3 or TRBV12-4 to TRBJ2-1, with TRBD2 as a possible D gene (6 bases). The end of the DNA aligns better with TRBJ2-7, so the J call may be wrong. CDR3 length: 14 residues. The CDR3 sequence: CAGHSGRAYNEQYF. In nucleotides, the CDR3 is TGTGCCGGCCATAGCGGCCGCGCTTACAATGAGCAGTACTTC.

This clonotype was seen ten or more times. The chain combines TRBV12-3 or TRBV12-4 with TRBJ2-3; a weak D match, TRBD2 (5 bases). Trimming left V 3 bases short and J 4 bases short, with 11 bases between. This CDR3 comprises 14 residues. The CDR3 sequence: CASSLSARADTQYF. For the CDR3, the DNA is TGTGCCAGCAGTTTGTCAGCGAGGGCAGATACGCAGTATTTT.

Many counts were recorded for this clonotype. The CDR3 protein is CASSQVGNYGYTF. In DNA form, the CDR3 reads TGTGCCAGCAGCCAAGTGGGGAACTATGGCTACACCTTC. The V call is TRBV4-2, the J call TRBJ1-2; unclear D gene. Per germline, CDR1 LGHNA and CDR2 YNFKEQ. CDR3 length: 13 amino acids. V was cut by 1 base and J by 2 bases, with 5 bases left in between.

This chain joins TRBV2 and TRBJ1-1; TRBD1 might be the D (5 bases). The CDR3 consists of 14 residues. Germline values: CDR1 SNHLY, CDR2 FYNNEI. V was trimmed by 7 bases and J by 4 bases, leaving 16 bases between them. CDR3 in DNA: TGTGCCAGCATAGGGGCCAGGGAGAGCACTGAAGCTTTCTTT. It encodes CASIGARESTEAFF.

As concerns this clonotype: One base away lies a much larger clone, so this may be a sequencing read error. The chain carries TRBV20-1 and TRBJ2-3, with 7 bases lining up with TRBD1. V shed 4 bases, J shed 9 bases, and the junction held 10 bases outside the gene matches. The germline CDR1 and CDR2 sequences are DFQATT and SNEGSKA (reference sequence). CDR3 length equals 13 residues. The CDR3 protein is CSATGQERETQYF. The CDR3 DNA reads TGCAGTGCTACAGGACAGGAAAGAGAAACGCAGTATTTT.

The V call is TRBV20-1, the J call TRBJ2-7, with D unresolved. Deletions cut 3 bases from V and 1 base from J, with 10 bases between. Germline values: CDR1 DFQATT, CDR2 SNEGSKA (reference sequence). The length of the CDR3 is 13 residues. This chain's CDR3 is CSARLGISYEQYF. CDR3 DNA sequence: TGCAGTGCTAGGCTGGGGATTTCCTACGAGCAGTACTTC.

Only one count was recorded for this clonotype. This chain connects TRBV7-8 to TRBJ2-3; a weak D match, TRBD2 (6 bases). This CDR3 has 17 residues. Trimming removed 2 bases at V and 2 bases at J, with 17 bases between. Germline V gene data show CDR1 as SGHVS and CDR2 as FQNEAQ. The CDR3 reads CASSLYLGGSSTDTQYF. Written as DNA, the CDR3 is TGTGCCAGCAGCTTATATTTGGGGGGATCCTCCACAGATACGCAGTATTTT.

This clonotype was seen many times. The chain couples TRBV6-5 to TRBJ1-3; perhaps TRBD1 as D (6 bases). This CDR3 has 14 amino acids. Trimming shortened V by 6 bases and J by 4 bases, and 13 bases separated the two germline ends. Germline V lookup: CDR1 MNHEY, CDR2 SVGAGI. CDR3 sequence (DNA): TGTGCCAGCAGCCTAGGGGGGAAAGGAAACACCATATATTTT. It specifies CASSLGGKGNTIYF.

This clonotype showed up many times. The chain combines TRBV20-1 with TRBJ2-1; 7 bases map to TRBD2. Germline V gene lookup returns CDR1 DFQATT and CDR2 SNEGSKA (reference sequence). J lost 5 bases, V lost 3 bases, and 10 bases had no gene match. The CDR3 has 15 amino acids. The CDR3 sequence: CSARSREAEHNEQFF. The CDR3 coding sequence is TGCAGTGCTAGGAGTCGGGAGGCTGAGCACAATGAGCAGTTCTTC.

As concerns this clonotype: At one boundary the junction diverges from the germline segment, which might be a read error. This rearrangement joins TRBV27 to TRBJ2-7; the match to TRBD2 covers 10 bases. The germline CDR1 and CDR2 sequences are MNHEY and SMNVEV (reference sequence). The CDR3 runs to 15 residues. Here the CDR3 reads CASSLRLAGSCEQYF. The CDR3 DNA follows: TGTGCCAGCAGTTTAAGACTAGCGGGCTCCTGCGAGCAGTACTTC.

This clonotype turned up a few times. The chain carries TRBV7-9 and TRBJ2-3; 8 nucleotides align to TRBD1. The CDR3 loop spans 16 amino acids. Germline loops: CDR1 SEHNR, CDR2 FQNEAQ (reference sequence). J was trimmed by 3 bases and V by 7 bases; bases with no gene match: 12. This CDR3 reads CASTFSPRGLTDTQYF. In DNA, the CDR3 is TGTGCCAGCACCTTCTCCCCCAGGGGGCTGACAGATACGCAGTATTTT.

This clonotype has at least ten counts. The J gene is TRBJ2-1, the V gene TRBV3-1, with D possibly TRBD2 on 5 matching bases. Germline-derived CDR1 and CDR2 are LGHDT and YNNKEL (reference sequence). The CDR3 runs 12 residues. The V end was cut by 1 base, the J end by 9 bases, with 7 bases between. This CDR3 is CASSQVGSEQFF. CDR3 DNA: TGTGCCAGCAGCCAAGTAGGGAGTGAGCAGTTCTTC.

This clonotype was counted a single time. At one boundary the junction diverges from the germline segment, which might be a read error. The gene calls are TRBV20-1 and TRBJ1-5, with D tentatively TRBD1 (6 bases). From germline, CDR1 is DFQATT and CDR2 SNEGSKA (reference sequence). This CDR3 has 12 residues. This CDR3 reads CSAVQGRQPQLF. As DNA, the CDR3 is TGCAGTGCTGTCCAGGGGAGGCAGCCCCAGCTTTTT.

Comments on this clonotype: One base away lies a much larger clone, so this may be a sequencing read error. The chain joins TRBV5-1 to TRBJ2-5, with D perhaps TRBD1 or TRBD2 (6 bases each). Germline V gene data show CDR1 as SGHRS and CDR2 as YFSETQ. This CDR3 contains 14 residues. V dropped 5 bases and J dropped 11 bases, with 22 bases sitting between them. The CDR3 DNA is TGCGCCAGCAGTCGGGGGCTCCTACTGGATGAGCAGTACTTC. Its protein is CASSRGLLLDEQYF.